Reported below is one TCR beta chain. Its antigen is currently unknown. This entry comes from a study of shared clonotypes between healthy human individuals. Study outcomes and limitations: Larger richness was generally estimated for naive than memory subsets.

This CDR3 comprises 13 residues. Germline V gene data show CDR1 as MNHEY and CDR2 as SVGAGI. The V and J ends lost 5 bases and 6 bases, in that order; junction bases with no gene match: 6. This table comes from immunoSEQ multiplex PCR, and its TCRdb copy is limited to in-frame clones, with some not included. The table records 2,500,000 or so clones, approximately 92% of them present only once. Source material: naive CD4+ T cells sorted from blood. As to subset: CD45RA+ positively selected. The V and J genes are TRBV6-5 and TRBJ1-2, with 7 bases lining up with TRBD1. The sequence was collected from a man younger than 30 in good health. The CDR3 loop reads CASSRGRSDGYTF. The CDR3, as DNA: TGTGCCAGCAGTAGGGGGCGAAGTGATGGCTACACCTTC.